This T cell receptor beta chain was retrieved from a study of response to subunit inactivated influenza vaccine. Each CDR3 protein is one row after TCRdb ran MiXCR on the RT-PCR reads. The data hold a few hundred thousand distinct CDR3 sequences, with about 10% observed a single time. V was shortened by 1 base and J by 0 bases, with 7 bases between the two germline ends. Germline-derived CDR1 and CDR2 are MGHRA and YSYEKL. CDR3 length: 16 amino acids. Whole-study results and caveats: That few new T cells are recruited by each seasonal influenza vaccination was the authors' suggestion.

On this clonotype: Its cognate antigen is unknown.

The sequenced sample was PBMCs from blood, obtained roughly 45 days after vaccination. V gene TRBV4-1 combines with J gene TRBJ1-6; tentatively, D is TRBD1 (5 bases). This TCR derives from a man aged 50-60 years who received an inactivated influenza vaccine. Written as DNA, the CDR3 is TGCGCCAGCAGCCAAGGACAGAGCTCCTATAATTCACCCCTCCACTTT. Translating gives CASSQGQSSYNSPLHF.